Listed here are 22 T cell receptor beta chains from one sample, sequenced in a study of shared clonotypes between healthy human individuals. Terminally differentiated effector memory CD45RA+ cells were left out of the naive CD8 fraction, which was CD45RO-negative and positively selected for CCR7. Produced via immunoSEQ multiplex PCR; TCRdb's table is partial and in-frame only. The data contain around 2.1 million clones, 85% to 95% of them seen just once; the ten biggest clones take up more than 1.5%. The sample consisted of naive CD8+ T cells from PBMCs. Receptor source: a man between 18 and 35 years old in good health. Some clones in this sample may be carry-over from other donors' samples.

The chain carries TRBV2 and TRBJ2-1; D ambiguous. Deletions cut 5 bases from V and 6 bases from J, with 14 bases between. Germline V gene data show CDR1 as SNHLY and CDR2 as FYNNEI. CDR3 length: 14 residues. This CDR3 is CASSRKIEVNEQFF. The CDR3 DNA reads TGTGCCAGCAGTCGGAAGATAGAGGTCAATGAGCAGTTCTTC.

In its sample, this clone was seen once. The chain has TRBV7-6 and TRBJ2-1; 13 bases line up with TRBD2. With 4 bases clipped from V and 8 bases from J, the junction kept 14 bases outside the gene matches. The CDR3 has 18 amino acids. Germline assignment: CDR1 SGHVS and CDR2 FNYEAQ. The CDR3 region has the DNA TGTGCCAGCAGCTCGGGACTAGCGGGAAGGGCCGGGGTGGATGAGCAGTTCTTC. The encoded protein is CASSSGLAGRAGVDEQFF. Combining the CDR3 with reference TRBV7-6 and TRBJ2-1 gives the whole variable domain GAGVSQSPRYKVTKRGQDVALRCDPISGHVSLYWYRQALGQGPEFLTYFNYEAQQDKSGLPNDRFSAERPEGSISTLTIQRTEQRDSAMYRCASSSGLAGRAGVDEQFFGPGTRLTVL.

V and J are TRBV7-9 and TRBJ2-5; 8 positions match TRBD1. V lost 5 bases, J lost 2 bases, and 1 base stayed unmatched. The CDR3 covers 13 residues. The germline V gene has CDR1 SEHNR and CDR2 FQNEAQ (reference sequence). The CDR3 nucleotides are TGTGCCAGCAGCCGGACAGGGCAAGAGACCCAGTACTTC. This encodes CASSRTGQETQYF.

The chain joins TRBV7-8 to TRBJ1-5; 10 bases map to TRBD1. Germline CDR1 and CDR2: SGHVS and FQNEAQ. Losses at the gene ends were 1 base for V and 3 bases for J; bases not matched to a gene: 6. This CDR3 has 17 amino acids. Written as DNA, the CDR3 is TGTGCCAGCAGCTTAGGACAGGGGGCCATTGTCAATCAGCCCCAGCATTTT. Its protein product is CASSLGQGAIVNQPQHF. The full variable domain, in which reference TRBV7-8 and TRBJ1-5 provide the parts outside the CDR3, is GAGVSQSPRYKVAKRGQDVALRCDPISGHVSLFWYQQALGQGPEFLTYFQNEAQLDKSGLPSDRFFAERPEGSVSTLKIQRTQQEDSAVYLCASSLGQGAIVNQPQHFGDGTRLSIL.

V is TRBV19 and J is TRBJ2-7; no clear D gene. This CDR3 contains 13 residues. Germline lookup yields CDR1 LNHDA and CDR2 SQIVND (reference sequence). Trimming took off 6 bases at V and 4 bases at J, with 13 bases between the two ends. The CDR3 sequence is CASRSGPTYEQYF. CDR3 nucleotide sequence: TGTGCCAGTAGGTCCGGACCCACTTACGAGCAGTACTTC.

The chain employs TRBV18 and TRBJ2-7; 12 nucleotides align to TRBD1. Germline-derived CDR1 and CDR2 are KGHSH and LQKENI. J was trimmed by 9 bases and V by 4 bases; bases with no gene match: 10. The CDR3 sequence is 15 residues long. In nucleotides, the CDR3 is TGTGCCAGCTCACTCCGGGACAGGGGGCTAGAAGGGCAGTACTTC. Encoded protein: CASSLRDRGLEGQYF.

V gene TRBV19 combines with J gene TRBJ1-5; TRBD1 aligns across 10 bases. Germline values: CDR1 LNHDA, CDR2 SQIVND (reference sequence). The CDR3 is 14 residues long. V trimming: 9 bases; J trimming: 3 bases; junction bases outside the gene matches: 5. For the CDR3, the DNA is TGTGCCAGCCGGGACAGGGGTTTCAATCAGCCCCAGCATTTT. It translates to CASRDRGFNQPQHF.

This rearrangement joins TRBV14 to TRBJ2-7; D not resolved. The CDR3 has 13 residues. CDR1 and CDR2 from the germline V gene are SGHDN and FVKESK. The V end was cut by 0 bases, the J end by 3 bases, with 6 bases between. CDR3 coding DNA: TGTGCCAGCAGCCAAGAGGCCGACTACGAGCAGTACTTC. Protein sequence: CASSQEADYEQYF.

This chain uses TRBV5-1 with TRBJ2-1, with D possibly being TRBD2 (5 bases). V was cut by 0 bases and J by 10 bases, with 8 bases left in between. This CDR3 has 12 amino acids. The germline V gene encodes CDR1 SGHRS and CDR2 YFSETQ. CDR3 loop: CASSLGAGEQFF. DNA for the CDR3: TGCGCCAGCAGCTTGGGGGCGGGCGAGCAGTTCTTC.

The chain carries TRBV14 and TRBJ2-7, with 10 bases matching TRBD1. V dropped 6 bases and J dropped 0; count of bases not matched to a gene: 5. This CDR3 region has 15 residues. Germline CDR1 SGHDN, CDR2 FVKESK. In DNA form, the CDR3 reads TGTGCCAGCAGTCGGACAGGGGGATTCTCCTACGAGCAGTACTTC. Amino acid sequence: CASSRTGGFSYEQYF. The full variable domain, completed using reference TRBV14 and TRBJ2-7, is EAGVTQFPSHSVIEKGQTVTLRCDPISGHDNLYWYRRVMGKEIKFLLHFVKESKQDESGMPNNRFLAERTGGTYSTLKVQPAELEDSGVYFCASSRTGGFSYEQYFGPGTRLTVT.

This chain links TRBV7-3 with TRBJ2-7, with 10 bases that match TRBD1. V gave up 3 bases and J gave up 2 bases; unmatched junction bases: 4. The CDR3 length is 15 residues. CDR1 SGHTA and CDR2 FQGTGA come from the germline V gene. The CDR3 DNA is TGTGCCAGCAGCTTGTATGGGACAGGGGCCTACGAGCAGTACTTC. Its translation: CASSLYGTGAYEQYF.

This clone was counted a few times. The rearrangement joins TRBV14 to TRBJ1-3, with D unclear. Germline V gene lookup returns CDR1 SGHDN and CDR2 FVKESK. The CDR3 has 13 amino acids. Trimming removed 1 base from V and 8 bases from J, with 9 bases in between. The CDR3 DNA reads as TGTGCCAGCAGCCAAGGCCAGTGGGACACCATATATTTT. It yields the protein CASSQGQWDTIYF.

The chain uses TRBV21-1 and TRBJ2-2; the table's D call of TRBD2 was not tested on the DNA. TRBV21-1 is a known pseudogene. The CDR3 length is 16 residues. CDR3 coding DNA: TGTGCCAGCAGCAACCTGGGACTAGCTTGGTACGGGGAGCTGTTTTTT. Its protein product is CASSNLGLAWYGELFF.

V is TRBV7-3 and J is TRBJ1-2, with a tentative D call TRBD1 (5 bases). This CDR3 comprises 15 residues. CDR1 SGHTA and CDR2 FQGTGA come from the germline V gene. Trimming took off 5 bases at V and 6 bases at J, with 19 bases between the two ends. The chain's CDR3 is CASSLGPGTLDGYTF. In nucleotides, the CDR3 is TGTGCCAGCAGCCTGGGGCCCGGGACTCTGGATGGCTACACCTTC.

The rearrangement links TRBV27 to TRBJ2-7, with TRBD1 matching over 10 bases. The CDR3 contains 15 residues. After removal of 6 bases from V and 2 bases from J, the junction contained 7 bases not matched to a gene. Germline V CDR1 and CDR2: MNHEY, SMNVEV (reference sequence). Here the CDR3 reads CASSILGQGPYEQYF. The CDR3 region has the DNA TGTGCCAGCAGCATATTGGGACAGGGGCCCTACGAGCAGTACTTC.

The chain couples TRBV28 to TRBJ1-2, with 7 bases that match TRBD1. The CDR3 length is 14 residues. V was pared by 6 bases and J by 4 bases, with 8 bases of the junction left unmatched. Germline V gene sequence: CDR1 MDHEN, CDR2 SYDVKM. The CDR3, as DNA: TGTGCCAGCAGCCAGGGACAGCCACTCTATGGCTACACCTTC. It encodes CASSQGQPLYGYTF.

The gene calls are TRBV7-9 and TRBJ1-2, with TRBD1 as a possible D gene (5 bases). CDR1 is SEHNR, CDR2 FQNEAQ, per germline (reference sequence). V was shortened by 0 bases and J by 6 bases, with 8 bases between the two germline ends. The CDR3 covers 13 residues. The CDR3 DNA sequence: TGTGCCAGCAGCTTAGCGTACAGGAATGGCTACACCTTC. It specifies CASSLAYRNGYTF.

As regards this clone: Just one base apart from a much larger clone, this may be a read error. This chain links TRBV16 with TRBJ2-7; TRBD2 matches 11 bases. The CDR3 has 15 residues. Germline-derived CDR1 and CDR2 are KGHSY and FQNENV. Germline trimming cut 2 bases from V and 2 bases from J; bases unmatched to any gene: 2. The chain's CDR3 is CASSQETSGTYEQYF. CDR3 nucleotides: TGTGCCAGCAGCCAAGAGACTAGCGGGACCTACGAGCAGTACTTC. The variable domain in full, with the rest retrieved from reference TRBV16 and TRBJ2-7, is GEEVAQTPKHLVRGEGQKAKLYCAPIKGHSYVFWYQQVLKNEFKFLISFQNENVFDETGMPKERFSAKCLPNSPCSLEIQATKLEDSAVYFCASSQETSGTYEQYFGPGTRLTVT.

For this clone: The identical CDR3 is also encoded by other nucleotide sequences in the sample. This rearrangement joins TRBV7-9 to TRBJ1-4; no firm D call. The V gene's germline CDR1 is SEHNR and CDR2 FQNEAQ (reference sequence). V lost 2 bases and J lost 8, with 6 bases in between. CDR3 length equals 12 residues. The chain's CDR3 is CASSLIGEKLFF. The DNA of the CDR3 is TGTGCCAGCAGCTTAATTGGCGAAAAACTGTTTTTT.

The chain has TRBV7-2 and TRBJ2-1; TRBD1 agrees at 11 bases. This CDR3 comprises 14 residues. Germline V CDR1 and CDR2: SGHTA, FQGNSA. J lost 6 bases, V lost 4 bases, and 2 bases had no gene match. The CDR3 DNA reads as TGTGCCAGCAGCTCGGACAGGGGGCTCAATGAGCAGTTCTTC. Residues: CASSSDRGLNEQFF.

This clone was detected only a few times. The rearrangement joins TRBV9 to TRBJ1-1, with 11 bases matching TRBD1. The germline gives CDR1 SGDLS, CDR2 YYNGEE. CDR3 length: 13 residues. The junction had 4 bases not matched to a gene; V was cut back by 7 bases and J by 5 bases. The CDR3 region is CASGTGGETEAFF. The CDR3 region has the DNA TGTGCCAGCGGGACAGGGGGTGAAACTGAAGCTTTCTTT.

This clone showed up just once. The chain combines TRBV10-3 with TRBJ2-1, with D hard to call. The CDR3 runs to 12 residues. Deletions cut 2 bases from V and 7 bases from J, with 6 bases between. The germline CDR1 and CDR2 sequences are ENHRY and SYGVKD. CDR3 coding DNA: TGTGCCATCAGTGAGGAGAGGAATGAGCAGTTCTTC. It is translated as CAISEERNEQFF.